The rows below give T cell receptor beta chains drawn from one sample of a study of cytomegalovirus exposure and HLA in healthy donors. Libraries were prepared by immunoSEQ multiplex PCR; TCRdb keeps only in-frame clonotypes and omits some of them. In the table there are about 140,000 clones, 65% to 70% of which are singletons. The sequenced material came from PBMCs. The receptors stem from a human donor in good health. Both conserved end residues are part of each CDR3. The order of the fields is J gene, V gene, CDR3 protein.

J gene: TRBJ2-3; V gene: TRBV7-2; CDR3 protein: CASGTGVKDTQYF
J gene: TRBJ2-3; V gene: TRBV7-3; CDR3 protein: CASSSGQGSTDTQYF
J gene: TRBJ2-7; V gene: TRBV2; CDR3 protein: CASTGLAGGFEQYF
J gene: TRBJ2-7; V gene: TRBV5-5; CDR3 protein: CASSLVGQGRDSYEQYF
J gene: TRBJ2-2; V gene: TRBV15; CDR3 protein: CATRRQGRTGELFF
J gene: TRBJ2-7; V gene: TRBV11-3; CDR3 protein: CASSSPGAPGEQYF
J gene: TRBJ1-4; V gene: TRBV5-1; CDR3 protein: CASSLDWGGSGLFF
J gene: TRBJ1-1; V gene: TRBV5-6; CDR3 protein: CASSPQGVGTEAFF
J gene: TRBJ2-1; V gene: TRBV7-2; CDR3 protein: CASSLGLAREQFF
J gene: TRBJ2-1; V gene: TRBV27; CDR3 protein: CASIKKLSGTSGSGDDEQFF
J gene: TRBJ2-1; V gene: TRBV5-4; CDR3 protein: CASSPGGLAGVSEQFF
J gene: TRBJ2-7; V gene: TRBV10-3; CDR3 protein: CAISGRWGQSYEQYF
J gene: TRBJ2-3; V gene: TRBV19; CDR3 protein: CASSIGGGPDTQYF
J gene: TRBJ2-7; V gene: TRBV6-5; CDR3 protein: CASGRGIYEQYF
J gene: TRBJ1-1; V gene: TRBV28; CDR3 protein: CASSRTGIEAFF
J gene: TRBJ2-1; V gene: TRBV15; CDR3 protein: CATSRAPQGADNEQFF
J gene: TRBJ2-7; V gene: TRBV14; CDR3 protein: CASSHYPGQGVDEQYF
J gene: TRBJ2-5; V gene: TRBV2; CDR3 protein: CASSLSGSKQETQYF
J gene: TRBJ1-3; V gene: TRBV18; CDR3 protein: CASSPMRGASGNTIYF
J gene: TRBJ2-5; V gene: TRBV5-6; CDR3 protein: CASSLGQGALETQYF
J gene: TRBJ2-5; V gene: TRBV28; CDR3 protein: CASSLTSGSSETQYF
J gene: TRBJ2-7; V gene: TRBV28; CDR3 protein: CASSSLRTGSYEQYF
J gene: TRBJ1-1; V gene: TRBV7-2; CDR3 protein: CASSPRGGLNTEAFF
J gene: TRBJ1-2; V gene: TRBV29-1; CDR3 protein: CSARTGITNYGYTF
J gene: TRBJ2-1; V gene: TRBV7-8; CDR3 protein: CASSLGTPSYNEQFF
J gene: TRBJ2-3; V gene: TRBV7-2; CDR3 protein: CASSLNRLAGGTQYF
J gene: TRBJ2-3; V gene: TRBV7-8; CDR3 protein: CASSAEPGLAESTDTQYF
J gene: TRBJ2-2; V gene: TRBV11-2; CDR3 protein: CASSPRLAGWDTGELFF
J gene: TRBJ2-5; V gene: TRBV7-2; CDR3 protein: CASTRGGEETQYF
J gene: TRBJ2-7; V gene: TRBV10-2; CDR3 protein: CATSGAYEQYF
J gene: TRBJ1-1; V gene: TRBV11-2; CDR3 protein: CASSSGEGRLESTEAFF
J gene: TRBJ1-2; V gene: TRBV19; CDR3 protein: CASGANYGYTF
J gene: TRBJ2-7; V gene: TRBV4-3; CDR3 protein: CASSQEPTGGYEQYF
J gene: TRBJ2-2; V gene: TRBV19; CDR3 protein: CASSRKREGSGELFF
J gene: TRBJ1-2; V gene: TRBV7-2; CDR3 protein: CASSWTVIMPGYTF
J gene: TRBJ2-2; V gene: TRBV7-3; CDR3 protein: CASSSLTGELFF
J gene: TRBJ2-7; V gene: TRBV18; CDR3 protein: CASSPMDPTAGEQYF
J gene: TRBJ2-1; V gene: TRBV5-4; CDR3 protein: CASSGNRGLGGNEQFF
J gene: TRBJ2-1; V gene: TRBV6-1; CDR3 protein: CASTGQGAVSEQFF
J gene: TRBJ2-1; V gene: TRBV29-1; CDR3 protein: CSVGTSGVPLNEQFF
J gene: TRBJ2-7; V gene: TRBV6-1; CDR3 protein: CASSEAPRGGGNYEQYF
J gene: NA; V gene: TRBV18; CDR3 protein: CASSPPTGNTYEQYF
J gene: TRBJ1-3; V gene: TRBV4-1; CDR3 protein: CASSQRDRGGSAGSGNTIYF
J gene: TRBJ2-7; V gene: TRBV28; CDR3 protein: CASSSDRLSYEQYF
J gene: TRBJ2-1; V gene: TRBV28; CDR3 protein: CASSSGSRGNEQFF
J gene: TRBJ2-1; V gene: TRBV27; CDR3 protein: CASRSLGPYNEQFF
J gene: TRBJ2-2; V gene: TRBV29-1; CDR3 protein: CSVEGGGGELFF
J gene: TRBJ1-2; V gene: TRBV2; CDR3 protein: CASSAGQGLGYTF
J gene: TRBJ1-3; V gene: TRBV28; CDR3 protein: CASSTPGGNSGNTIYF
J gene: TRBJ1-5; V gene: TRBV15; CDR3 protein: CATAEGAIGTQHF
J gene: TRBJ2-2; V gene: TRBV11-1; CDR3 protein: CASGGDTGELFF
J gene: TRBJ2-7; V gene: TRBV11-2; CDR3 protein: CASSLHPRQAVPEQYF
J gene: TRBJ2-7; V gene: TRBV27; CDR3 protein: CASSLSSRAYEQYF
J gene: TRBJ2-7; V gene: TRBV21-1; CDR3 protein: CASNLSGRAFYEQYF
J gene: TRBJ2-7; V gene: TRBV28; CDR3 protein: CASSLIGTSVGGYEQYF
J gene: TRBJ1-1; V gene: TRBV11-3; CDR3 protein: CASSLSGREAFF